This T cell receptor beta chain emerged from a study of CD8+CD57+ T cells in acquired aplastic anemia (dated by TCRdb to 2016 to 2018). With regard to the full study: On average, sorted CD4+ and CD8+ cells yielded 3.2 ug of extracted DNA, with a range of about 0.18 to 30 ug. CD8+CD57+ expansion was defined as a frequency above the mean frequency observed in healthy subjects. On the study overall, not on this receptor specifically: Patients and healthy controls showed no significant difference in CD8+ Simpson's diversity (P=0.060). Twenty-nine CD8+ CDR3 sequences were found in both patients and controls but appeared to be highly expressed in patients and within the immunodominant clones of the patients.

The patients picked for sequencing were ones in whom flow cytometry had shown an expansion of CD8+CD57+ cells. All patients had severe acquired aplastic anemia diagnosed by International Study of Aplastic Anemia and Agranulocytosis and Camitta criteria. No therapy had been received by the patients at the time of blood sampling. TCR repertoires of sorted CD4+ and CD8+ blood T cells from severe aplastic anemia patients and healthy subjects were deep-sequenced in the study. Patients were enrolled in the USA under clinicaltrials.gov protocols 00001620, 01623167, 00001397, 00071045, 00081523 and 00961064. Ficoll-Paque density gradient centrifugation was used to isolate peripheral blood mononuclear cells. Before DNA extraction, CD4+ and CD8+ T cells were sorted with FACS or magnetic beads. CDR1 and CDR2 (SGHVS, FQNEAQ) derive from the germline V gene. The CDR3, from cysteine to phenylalanine, totals 16 residues. Only the CDR3 portion is preserved as DNA: 48 bases, with reading frame beginning at the first base. At the junction V is shortened by 3 bases and J by 2 bases, with 14 bases in between.

Genomic DNA served as template for TCR beta VDJ combination and CDR3 sequence profiling. TCR repertoire sequencing was run on an Illumina HiSeq 2000. As for the original processing: Repertoires were assessed using TRBV/TRBJ rearrangement plots, CDR3 size and DJ length profiles, and Simpson's diversity index. Whichever DNA sequence was most abundant in the deep sequencing data was defined as the immunodominant clone. CDR3 amino acid sequences were checked for sharing between subjects and were compared against published repertoires and the VDJdb database. The public sequencing data were trimmed at Q25 with fastp and processed into clonotypes with MiXCR by TCRdb, which kept only in-frame beta chains. Every entry covers one CDR3 protein and lists the most common genes and DNA from its rows. Clone size and V and J calls follow TCRdb, not the original study. In all, the sample holds roughly 280,000 distinct CDR3 sequences, and 45% to 65% of those were seen once. The top ten hold around 1.3% of the sample.

On this clonotype itself: Its antigen has not been determined. No much larger clone exists at a distance of one base, and base qualities are not known.

The chain links TRBV7-8 with TRBJ2-1; possibly the D gene is TRBD2, per 6 matching bases. The origin of this receptor is a human donor with aplastic anemia. Sequencing was done on a sample of sorted CD4+, CD8+, or CD8+CD57+ T cells (not recorded which) from PBMCs. The CDR3 loop reads CASSFRRTNPYNEQFF. The bases are TGTGCCAGCAGCTTTAGAAGGACTAACCCCTACAATGAGCAGTTCTTC.